The subject of this entry is one T cell receptor (beta chain). Its target is not known. Only in-frame clones appear in the TCRdb table, and some are missing; sequencing was by immunoSEQ multiplex PCR. The profile covers roughly 86,000 clones, with approximately 90% appearing a single time and around 29% taken by the ten largest. This sample is part of a study of T cell responses to AZD1222 COVID-19 vaccine. Study at large: Some second doses came at about 4 weeks and others at about 12 weeks; these were pooled. Findings of the study overall: Donors were mostly white British, more females; clonal diversity possibly underestimated. Vaccine-associated CD4 TCRs spanned spike, dominant at 160-218 and 743-854. There were repertoire samples only from the period after the peak T cell response.

The germline gives CDR1 SQVTM, CDR2 ANQGSEA. The CDR3 length is 12 residues. V dropped 7 bases and J dropped 5; count of bases not matched to a gene: 6. The sequence was obtained from an adult in good health. The source was peripheral blood, collected on day 0 of AZD1222 vaccination. V is TRBV29-1 and J is TRBJ2-3, with TRBD2 matching 7 bases. CDR3 nucleotide sequence: TGCAGCGGGGGGGTAGCGGGAGATACGCAGTATTTT. As protein: CSGGVAGDTQYF.